This TCR beta chain is from a study of T cell responses to AZD1222 COVID-19 vaccine. Across the whole study: Pooling covered second doses at about 4 or about 12 weeks.

TCRdb's table, derived via immunoSEQ multiplex PCR, lists solely in-frame clones and lacks some. The profile shows 130,000 or so clones, roughly nine tenths of them singletons. Findings and limits, study-wide: The donor group comprised mostly white British people and more females; the analysis possibly underestimated clonal diversity. Sampling captured repertoires only after the peak T cell response. The span of vaccine-associated CD4 TCRs extended across spike, with dominance at 160-218 and 743-854.

Concerning this clone itself: Its antigen is as yet unknown.

Germline lookup yields CDR1 KGHDR and CDR2 SFDVKD. The CDR3 length is 12 residues. V shed 9 bases and J shed 4 bases, with 8 bases lying between them. This rearrangement joins TRBV24-1 to TRBJ2-2; unclear D gene. This TCR derives from an adult in good health. Sequencing was performed on peripheral blood, taken on day 0 of AZD1222 vaccination. The CDR3 DNA reads TGTGCCACCGAACGTGGCACCGGGGAGCTGTTTTTT. Translated: CATERGTGELFF.